Shown below are 21 T cell receptor beta chains from a single sample sequenced in a study of T-cell memory formation after mild COVID-19. TCRdb called the 5' RACE reads again in MiXCR, with one record for every CDR3 protein. The sample records tens of thousands of distinct CDR3 sequences, approximately 15% being singletons. Sequencing was carried out using PBMCs or a T cell subset sorted from them (not recorded which). Receptors were obtained from an adult woman who had mild COVID-19 (a few samples of this study predate the infection). Cell type and time point are not known.

This clonotype was counted many times. The chain combines TRBV19 with TRBJ1-5; TRBD1 aligns across 7 bases. Per the germline V gene, CDR1 is LNHDA and CDR2 is SQIVND (reference sequence). V trimming: 0 bases; J trimming: 2 bases; junction bases outside the gene matches: 10. The CDR3 length is 18 residues. The CDR3 coding sequence is TGTGCCAGTAGTATAGACGACAGGGCCCGGTTGGGCAATCAGCCCCAGCATTTT. Translating it yields CASSIDDRARLGNQPQHF.

This clonotype was observed once. The chain carries TRBV6-5 and TRBJ1-1; D not resolved. Germline values: CDR1 MNHEY, CDR2 SVGAGI. The length of the CDR3 is 13 residues. Trimming pared 2 bases from V and 1 base from J, leaving 5 bases between. CDR3 residues: CASSYAENTEAFF. The CDR3 coding sequence is TGTGCCAGCAGTTACGCTGAGAACACTGAAGCTTTCTTT.

The chain recombines TRBV5-1 with TRBJ2-3; D gene unclear. The germline V and J ends were trimmed by 5 bases and 1 base, with 14 bases remaining between them. This CDR3 is built from 15 residues. Germline V gene lookup returns CDR1 SGHRS and CDR2 YFSETQ. CDR3 nucleotides: TGCGCCAGCAGGGAGTTGAGAAGGGGCACAGATACGCAGTATTTT. This sequence encodes CASRELRRGTDTQYF.

The genes are TRBV12-3 or TRBV12-4 and TRBJ2-3, with a weak D call TRBD2 (6 bases). This CDR3 region has 14 residues. V lost 7 bases and J lost 2, with 13 bases in between. The CDR3 sequence: CASTLAAFTDTQYF. DNA of the CDR3: TGTGCCAGCACCTTAGCGGCGTTCACAGATACGCAGTATTTT.

This sequence joins TRBV24-1 and TRBJ2-1; D ambiguous. Deletions cut 6 bases from V and 4 bases from J, with 12 bases between. The germline V gene encodes CDR1 KGHDR and CDR2 SFDVKD. This CDR3 spans 14 amino acids. The CDR3 DNA follows: TGTGCCACCAGTCCAAACCTAGGGTACAATGAGCAGTTCTTC. Amino acid sequence: CATSPNLGYNEQFF.

The V gene is TRBV9, the J gene TRBJ2-3; no reliable D call. The CDR3 runs 13 residues. Trimming shortened V by 3 bases and J by 1 base, and 6 bases separated the two germline ends. The germline gives CDR1 SGDLS, CDR2 YYNGEE. CDR3 DNA: TGTGCCAGCAGCGCCTGGGGCACAGATACGCAGTATTTT. Translating gives CASSAWGTDTQYF.

This clonotype was seen more than once but under ten times. The gene calls are TRBV7-3 and TRBJ1-3, with 9 bases lining up with TRBD1. Germline V lookup: CDR1 SGHTA, CDR2 FQGTGA. The length of the CDR3 is 14 residues. V gave up 5 bases and J gave up 2 bases; unmatched junction bases: 1. Here the CDR3 reads CASSRTGAGNTIYF. The CDR3 DNA reads TGTGCCAGCAGCCGGACAGGGGCTGGAAACACCATATATTTT.

This clonotype was found a few times. The V gene is TRBV7-6, the J gene TRBJ2-1; 9 bases are shared with TRBD2. The CDR3 covers 16 residues. CDR1 SGHVS and CDR2 FNYEAQ come from the germline V gene. The V gene end was trimmed by 3 bases and the J gene end by 2 bases; junction bases not matched to a gene: 5. The CDR3 nucleotides read TGTGCCAGCAGCTTCAGGCGGGAGGGGGCCTACAATGAGCAGTTCTTC. Translated: CASSFRREGAYNEQFF.

The V gene is TRBV30, the J gene TRBJ1-5; 9 bases are a match to TRBD1. Germline values: CDR1 GTSNPN, CDR2 SVGIG (reference sequence). V lost 0 bases, J lost 5 bases, and 5 bases stayed unmatched. The CDR3 length is 15 residues. The CDR3, as DNA: TGTGCCTGGAGTGTACCGGACAGGGGATATCAGCCCCAGCATTTT. This sequence encodes CAWSVPDRGYQPQHF.

The gene calls are TRBV7-8 and TRBJ1-1, with D uncertain. V dropped 0 bases and J dropped 3 bases, with 17 bases sitting between them. This CDR3 comprises 17 residues. Germline assignment: CDR1 SGHVS and CDR2 FQNEAQ. As DNA, the CDR3 is TGTGCCAGCAGCTTAGCCGGCGCGGGTTACATGGACACTGAAGCTTTCTTT. Amino acids: CASSLAGAGYMDTEAFF.

There are a few counts of this clonotype. The chain employs TRBV18 and TRBJ1-1; D is uncertain. The V end lost 6 bases, the J end lost 0 bases, and 8 bases lay between the germline ends. CDR3 length equals 13 residues. CDR1 KGHSH and CDR2 LQKENI come from the germline V gene. As DNA, the CDR3 is TGTGCCAGCTCCCCAGACATGAACACTGAAGCTTTCTTT. Encoded protein: CASSPDMNTEAFF.

The chain recombines TRBV19 with TRBJ2-1, with 12 bases identical to TRBD2. The germline V gene has CDR1 LNHDA and CDR2 SQIVND (reference sequence). V dropped 3 bases and J dropped 6; count of bases not matched to a gene: 6. CDR3 size: 16 residues. CDR3 coding DNA: TGTGCCAGTAGTATCACTAGCGGGAGGTTCATCAATGAGCAGTTCTTC. It yields the protein CASSITSGRFINEQFF.

The CDR3 sequence is CASSVFDTGELFF. DNA for the CDR3: TGTGCCAGCAGCGTATTCGACACCGGGGAGCTGTTTTTT. The J gene is TRBJ2-2, the V gene TRBV9, with unresolved D. From germline, CDR1 is SGDLS and CDR2 YYNGEE. The CDR3 covers 13 residues. V lost 1 base and J lost 3, with 4 bases in between.

This sequence joins TRBV2 and TRBJ2-1, with TRBD2 matching 14 bases. The CDR3 has 19 amino acids. V shed 5 bases, J shed 12 bases, and the junction held 21 bases outside the gene matches. Germline CDR1 SNHLY, CDR2 FYNNEI. This CDR3 reads CASSSHKGLAGDRFYRQFF. DNA for the CDR3: TGTGCCAGCAGTTCTCACAAGGGACTAGCGGGAGATAGGTTTTATCGGCAGTTCTTC.

This clonotype occurred a few times. CDR3 DNA sequence: TGTGCCAGCAGCTTAGGGACTAGCGGGGGCTGGGATGAGCAGTTCTTC. This translates into CASSLGTSGGWDEQFF. The chain employs TRBV11-1 and TRBJ2-1, with 13 bases lining up with TRBD2. Germline trimming cut 1 base from V and 8 bases from J; bases unmatched to any gene: 5. This CDR3 contains 16 residues. The V gene's germline CDR1 is SGHAT and CDR2 FQDESV (reference sequence).

The chain has TRBV7-6 and TRBJ2-1; D may be TRBD2 (5 bases). There are 15 residues in the CDR3. V lost 3 bases to trimming and J lost 9 bases, with 18 bases between them. Germline V gene lookup returns CDR1 SGHVS and CDR2 FNYEAQ. Here the CDR3 DNA reads TGTGCCAGCAGCTTCGGGGTTTTGTCGGTTGGTGAGCAGTTCTTC. The encoded protein is CASSFGVLSVGEQFF.

This clonotype was seen a handful of times. The chain uses TRBV15 and TRBJ2-4; D may be TRBD1 or TRBD2 (6 bases each). The germline V gene has CDR1 LNHNV and CDR2 YYDKDF (reference sequence). V lost 0 bases, J lost 8 bases, and 14 bases lay in between. The CDR3 covers 15 residues. CDR3 DNA sequence: TGTGCCACCAGCAGAGAGGGGGCGGGGTCGGACATTCAGTACTTC. Its translation: CATSREGAGSDIQYF.

The V call is TRBV7-6, the J call TRBJ2-7, with D unresolved. This CDR3 has 13 amino acids. The V gene lost 0 bases and the J gene lost 6 bases, with 9 bases spanning the gap. Germline-derived CDR1 and CDR2 are SGHVS and FNYEAQ. CDR3 sequence: CASSLARVTEQYF. CDR3 coding DNA: TGTGCCAGCAGCTTAGCGCGTGTCACCGAGCAGTACTTC. The complete variable domain, with remaining parts taken from reference TRBV7-6 and TRBJ2-7, reads GAGVSQSPRYKVTKRGQDVALRCDPISGHVSLYWYRQALGQGPEFLTYFNYEAQQDKSGLPNDRFSAERPEGSISTLTIQRTEQRDSAMYRCASSLARVTEQYFGPGTRLTVT.

This clonotype occurred many times. The V gene is TRBV19, the J gene TRBJ2-7; no definite D call. Germline values: CDR1 LNHDA, CDR2 SQIVND (reference sequence). The CDR3 sequence is 14 residues long. Between the trimmed V and J ends, which lost 3 bases and 6 bases, there was a span of 15 bases. The CDR3 DNA is TGTGCCAGTAGTATGGGAAACGTTTTGACCGAGCAGTACTTC. As protein: CASSMGNVLTEQYF.

This clonotype has more than one count but fewer than ten. The chain is built from TRBV12-3 or TRBV12-4 and TRBJ2-1; TRBD1 is a possible D gene (6 bases). The CDR3 is 16 residues long. Deletions cut 5 bases from V and 2 bases from J, with 16 bases between. The CDR3 DNA reads as TGTGCCAGCAGTGAGACAGGTTCGGGCCCCTACAATGAGCAGTTCTTC. Translation: CASSETGSGPYNEQFF.

This clonotype was detected only a few times. The chain has TRBV2 and TRBJ1-6, with 7 bases identical to TRBD1. This CDR3 region has 16 residues. CDR1 SNHLY and CDR2 FYNNEI come from the germline V gene. The junction had 11 bases not matched to a gene; V was cut back by 7 bases and J by 5 bases. For the CDR3, the DNA is TGTGCCAGCACTGAGGGAACGGGACAGCATAATTCACCCCTCCACTTT. It specifies CASTEGTGQHNSPLHF.